A single sample is the source of the 18 T cell receptor beta chains below, sequenced in a study of monozygotic twins with inflammatory bowel disease. TCRdb re-analyzed the 5' RACE reads; it lists each CDR3 protein once, without DNA. Recorded here are 200,000 to 250,000 distinct CDR3 sequences; the top ten clones represent 6% to 9%. The sequenced material came from blood. The source of these receptors is a human donor with ulcerative colitis or Crohn's disease, or a healthy co-twin of an affected twin (not recorded which).

The chain employs TRBV18 and TRBJ2-1. The CDR3 runs to 11 residues. Germline CDR1 reads KGHSH; CDR2 reads LQKENI. The CDR3 loop reads CASSPKDEQFF.

The chain combines TRBV11-2 with TRBJ2-7; TCRdb returns TRBD1, unconfirmable since there is no DNA. The CDR3 totals 14 residues. CDR1 and CDR2 (germline): SGHAT, FQNNGV. The CDR3 protein is CASSPGQLAYEQYF. Full variable domain (rest looked up from reference TRBV11-2 and TRBJ2-7): EAGVAQSPRYKIIEKRQSVAFWCNPISGHATLYWYQQILGQGPKLLIQFQNNGVVDDSQLPKDRFSAERLKGVDSTLKIQPAKLEDSAVYLCASSPGQLAYEQYFGPGTRLTVT.

The chain uses TRBV5-1 and TRBJ2-1; the D gene TCRdb calls, TRBD1, cannot be checked with no DNA. The CDR3 extends over 16 amino acids. The germline CDR1 and CDR2 sequences are SGHRS and YFSETQ. CDR3 amino acids: CASSLSRGAGGNEQFF. Variable domain in full (rest from reference TRBV5-1 and TRBJ2-1): KAGVTQTPRYLIKTRGQQVTLSCSPISGHRSVSWYQQTPGQGLQFLFEYFSETQRNKGNFPGRFSGRQFSNSRSEMNVSTLELGDSALYLCASSLSRGAGGNEQFFGPGTRLTVL.

The chain couples TRBV7-6 to TRBJ2-7; TCRdb reports TRBD1, a call that lacks DNA to check it against. The CDR3 length is 15 residues. CDR1 and CDR2 from the germline V gene are SGHVS and FNYEAQ. CDR3 amino acids: CASSPKQGVWYEQYF.

The chain recombines TRBV20-1 with TRBJ2-2. CDR3 size: 14 residues. CDR1 and CDR2 (germline): DFQATT, SNEGSKA (reference sequence). CDR3 sequence reads: CSARVQPGAGELFF.

The V and J genes are TRBV4-2 and TRBJ2-5; TCRdb designates TRBD1, a call that cannot be tested without DNA. CDR1 and CDR2 from the germline V gene are LGHNA and YNFKEQ. This CDR3 has 16 amino acids. The CDR3 region is CASSQDEGARLETQYF.

The rearrangement uses TRBV20-1 and TRBJ2-7; the D call of TRBD1 rests on TCRdb alone, since no DNA is present to check it. Germline V CDR1 and CDR2: DFQATT, SNEGSKA (reference sequence). CDR3 size: 13 residues. This CDR3 reads CSAGEGGTYEQYF.

The chain's CDR3 is CASSLAPLTGYLGRRETQYF. The genes are TRBV7-2 and TRBJ2-5. Germline assignment: CDR1 SGHTA and CDR2 FQGNSA. CDR3 length equals 20 residues.

This chain links TRBV6-2 or TRBV6-3 with TRBJ2-3; TCRdb indicates TRBD1, and absent DNA this call remains unverified. Germline V gene sequence: CDR1 MNHEY, CDR2 SVGEGT. This CDR3 contains 15 residues. CDR3 protein: CASGKGQERPDTQYF.

This chain joins TRBV5-6 and TRBJ1-5; checking the TCRdb D call of TRBD1 is not possible without DNA. This CDR3 has 14 residues. Germline CDR1 and CDR2: SGHDT and YYEEEE. CDR3 loop: CASSKGQLRQPQHF.

The chain uses TRBV19 and TRBJ2-1; TCRdb designates TRBD1, a call that cannot be tested without DNA. Germline V gives CDR1 LNHDA, CDR2 SQIVND (reference sequence). The CDR3 runs 15 residues. The CDR3 loop is CASSTRGMASNEQFF.

The V call is TRBV5-1, the J call TRBJ1-1; there is no DNA to check the TCRdb D call of TRBD1. The CDR3 spans 14 residues. Germline CDR1 SGHRS, CDR2 YFSETQ. The CDR3: CASRVRGMNTEAFF.

The chain joins TRBV9 to TRBJ2-2; TCRdb indicates TRBD1, and absent DNA this call remains unverified. This CDR3 spans 15 amino acids. CDR1 and CDR2 from the germline V gene are SGDLS and YYNGEE. The CDR3 loop is CASSFGQMNTGELFF.

This sequence joins TRBV12-3 or TRBV12-4 and TRBJ1-2; no DNA is available, so the TRBD1 call from TCRdb remains unchecked. This CDR3 contains 14 residues. Here the CDR3 reads CATGQGATNYGYTF.

This rearrangement joins TRBV20-1 to TRBJ2-1. Per germline, CDR1 DFQATT and CDR2 SNEGSKA (reference sequence). The CDR3 runs 11 residues. The CDR3 sequence: CSARGILEQFF.

The CDR3 region is CAISATSGAYEQYF. The V gene is TRBV10-3, the J gene TRBJ2-7; TCRdb proposes TRBD2, but this gene call is untestable without DNA. Germline CDR1 is ENHRY and CDR2 is SYGVKD. CDR3 length equals 14 residues.

This chain connects TRBV14 to TRBJ2-5. Per germline, CDR1 SGHDN and CDR2 FVKESK. The CDR3 is made up of 13 amino acids. CDR3: CASSQGERETQYF.

The chain combines TRBV5-6 with TRBJ2-7; TCRdb indicates TRBD1, and absent DNA this call remains unverified. Germline V gene lookup returns CDR1 SGHDT and CDR2 YYEEEE. There are 14 residues in the CDR3. CDR3 sequence reads: CASSSRVDNYEQYF.